This is a list of T cell receptor beta chains from one sample in a study of neurological immune-mediated disorders. MiXCR, applied by TCRdb to the 5' RACE reads, yields one record per CDR3 protein. The data show some 37,000 distinct CDR3 sequences, approximately 10% seen once. Sequences were obtained from PBMCs. Receptors originate from a woman aged 25 to 45 with HTLV-1-associated myelopathy (HAM/TSP). The CDR3 runs from the conserved cysteine through the conserved F or W. The order of the fields is J gene, V gene, clone size, D gene, CDR3 protein, CDR3 DNA. D genes are given only for firm matches. The size field is filled for only some rows; it gives once, few, many or a size class.

TRBJ1-1 | TRBV14 | many | NA | CASSQEEFDTEAFF | TGTGCCAGCAGCCAAGAAGAGTTCGACACTGAAGCTTTCTTT
TRBJ1-2 | TRBV12-3/TRBV12-4 | many | NA | CASSLGQDQYGYTF | TGTGCCAGCAGTTTAGGGCAGGACCAATATGGCTACACCTTC
TRBJ2-7 | TRBV5-6 | NA | NA | CASSQRDRSYDQYF | TGTGCCAGTAGCCAGCGGGACAGGTCCTACGATCAGTACTTC
TRBJ1-2 | TRBV10-1 | many | NA | CASRKRNGYTF | TGCGCCAGCAGAAAACGGAATGGCTACACCTTC
TRBJ2-3 | TRBV20-1 | many | TRBD2 | CSNIAGPTDTQYF | TGCAGCAATATAGCGGGGCCCACAGATACGCAGTATTTT
TRBJ2-1 | TRBV5-1 | many | TRBD1 | CASSLAQGGSYNEQFF | TGCGCCAGCAGCTTGGCACAGGGGGGCTCCTACAATGAGCAGTTCTTC
TRBJ1-1 | TRBV12-3/TRBV12-4 | NA | NA | CASRNQGNTEAFF | TGTGCCAGCAGAAACCAGGGGAACACTGAAGCTTTCTTT
TRBJ2-2 | TRBV6-2/TRBV6-3 | many | NA | CASSYGGSGGELFF | TGTGCCAGCAGTTACGGGGGCTCAGGCGGGGAGCTGTTTTTT
TRBJ2-1 | TRBV5-6 | NA | NA | CASSFYICSAGETGLIPNEQFF | NA
TRBJ2-4 | TRBV5-1 | many | TRBD1 | CASSWTGDSELAKNIQYF | TGCGCCAGCAGCTGGACCGGGGACAGCGAATTAGCCAAAAACATTCAGTACTTC
TRBJ2-1 | TRBV24-1 | few | NA | CATSGLGGIDEQFF | TGTGCCACCAGTGGTCTTGGGGGGATCGATGAGCAGTTCTTC
TRBJ2-3 | TRBV5-1 | many | NA | CASSRTPYLTDTQYF | TGCGCCAGCAGCCGGACTCCCTACCTCACAGATACGCAGTATTTT
TRBJ2-1 | TRBV29-1 | many | TRBD1 | CSVDARGRAQFF | TGCAGCGTTGACGCCAGGGGGCGCGCGCAGTTCTTC
TRBJ1-3 | TRBV7-7 | many | NA | CASSDNGNTIYF | TGTGCCAGCAGCGATAATGGAAACACCATATATTTT
TRBJ1-1 | TRBV11-2 | many | TRBD1 | CASSPRTGTMNTEAFF | TGTGCCAGCAGCCCCCGGACAGGGACTATGAACACTGAAGCTTTCTTT
TRBJ2-3 | TRBV15 | many | NA | CATSRDYGGTRGTADTQYF | TGTGCCACCAGCAGAGATTACGGGGGTACGCGGGGGACAGCAGATACGCAGTATTTT
TRBJ1-1 | TRBV5-7 | NA | NA | CASGLYSPNTEAFF | TGTGCCAGCGGCTTGTACAGCCCGAACACTGAAGCTTTCTTT
TRBJ1-1 | TRBV7-2 | many | NA | CASSLMNTEAFF | TGTGCCAGCAGTCTGATGAACACTGAAGCTTTCTTT
TRBJ1-1 | TRBV20-1 | many | NA | CSARPTVTEAFF | TGCAGTGCTAGACCGACAGTCACTGAAGCTTTCTTT
TRBJ1-1 | TRBV6-6 | many | NA | CASRGGGMNTEAFF | TGTGCCAGCAGGGGGGGGGGAATGAACACTGAAGCTTTCTTT
TRBJ2-7 | TRBV20-1 | many | TRBD2 | CSASQIAGGPYEQYF | TGCAGTGCTTCCCAAATAGCGGGGGGTCCCTACGAGCAGTACTTC
TRBJ2-3 | TRBV5-1 | medium-sized | NA | CASSLAGVTDTQYF | TGCGCCAGCAGCTTGGCTGGGGTCACAGATACGCAGTATTTT
TRBJ2-2 | TRBV5-1 | many | NA | CASSSLQGPGELFF | TGCGCCAGCAGTTCACTCCAGGGTCCCGGGGAGCTGTTTTTT
TRBJ1-1 | TRBV5-1 | many | NA | CASSLAPRGNTEAFF | TGCGCCAGCAGCTTGGCCCCCCGAGGGAACACTGAAGCTTTCTTT
TRBJ1-3 | TRBV20-1 | many | TRBD1 | CSAEQGTGNTIYF | TGCAGTGCGGAACAGGGGACTGGAAACACCATATATTTT
TRBJ2-5 | TRBV5-1 | many | NA | CASSLAGETQYF | TGCGCCAGCAGCTTGGCGGGGGAGACCCAGTACTTC
TRBJ1-2 | TRBV12-3/TRBV12-4 | many | NA | CASSYSAGPYGYTF | TGTGCCAGCAGTTATTCTGCCGGTCCCTATGGCTACACCTTC
TRBJ1-3 | TRBV20-1 | many | NA | CSASLGGGNTIYF | TGCAGTGCTAGCTTGGGAGGCGGAAACACCATATATTTT
TRBJ2-7 | TRBV5-1 | many | TRBD1 | CASSLVGDRGYEQYF | TGCGCCAGCAGCTTGGTTGGGGACAGGGGCTACGAGCAGTACTTC
TRBJ2-1 | TRBV10-3 | NA | TRBD1 | CAISTGTGHGEQFF | TGTGCCATCAGCACCGGGACAGGGCATGGTGAGCAGTTCTTC
TRBJ2-7 | TRBV20-1 | many | TRBD1 | CSARVHPDGQGYEQYF | TGCAGTGCTAGAGTCCACCCCGATGGACAGGGCTACGAGCAGTACTTC
TRBJ2-3 | TRBV6-4 | medium-sized | NA | CASSDSSGGTDTQYF | TGTGCCAGCAGTGACTCGTCCGGGGGCACAGATACGCAGTATTTT
TRBJ2-7 | TRBV27 | many | NA | CASSSRSGQYF | TGTGCCAGCAGCTCTCGCTCAGGGCAGTACTTC
TRBJ2-5 | TRBV5-1 | medium-sized | TRBD2 | CASSRVAGATQETQYF | TGCGCCAGCAGCCGCGTTGCGGGAGCTACTCAAGAGACCCAGTACTTC
TRBJ1-2 | TRBV29-1 | many | TRBD1 | CSAARGTGGSGYTF | TGCAGCGCCGCCAGGGGGACAGGGGGCTCTGGCTACACCTTC
TRBJ1-2 | TRBV7-2 | NA | TRBD1 | CASSRQGLTLYGYTF | TGTGCCAGCAGCCGACAGGGCCTCACTCTCTATGGCTACACCTTC
TRBJ1-5 | TRBV3-1 | NA | TRBD1 | CASSQGCRGRYQPQHF | TGTGCCAGCAGCCAAGGCTGCAGGGGGAGATATCAGCCCCAGCATTTT
TRBJ2-1 | TRBV5-1 | many | NA | CASDEGGNEQFF | TGCGCCAGCGACGAGGGGGGGAATGAGCAGTTCTTC
TRBJ2-3 | TRBV2 | few | NA | CASSELEESSTDTQYF | TGTGCCAGCAGTGAATTGGAGGAGTCTAGCACAGATACGCAGTATTTT
TRBJ1-1 | TRBV20-1 | many | NA | CSARDPPEAFF | TGCAGTGCTAGAGATCCCCCAGAAGCTTTCTTT
TRBJ2-4 | TRBV27 | many | NA | CASSPVTGRNPVWYF | TGTGCCAGCAGTCCCGTGACAGGGAGGAATCCGGTTTGGTACTTC
TRBJ1-2 | TRBV20-1 | many | NA | CSARDLAEGPYGYTF | TGCAGTGCTAGAGATTTGGCGGAGGGGCCCTATGGCTACACCTTC
TRBJ1-5 | TRBV5-1 | many | NA | CASSAAANQPQHF | TGCGCCAGCAGCGCCGCGGCGAATCAGCCCCAGCATTTT
TRBJ1-1 | TRBV5-1 | many | NA | CASSWGETEAFF | TGCGCCAGCAGCTGGGGTGAAACTGAAGCTTTCTTT
TRBJ2-6 | TRBV7-7 | many | NA | CASSPGPTGGGANVLTF | TGTGCCAGCAGCCCGGGACCGACAGGTGGTGGGGCCAACGTCCTGACTTTC
TRBJ1-5 | TRBV2 | NA | NA | CASSEFWGSQPQHF | TGTGCCAGCAGTGAATTTTGGGGAAGTCAGCCCCAGCATTTT